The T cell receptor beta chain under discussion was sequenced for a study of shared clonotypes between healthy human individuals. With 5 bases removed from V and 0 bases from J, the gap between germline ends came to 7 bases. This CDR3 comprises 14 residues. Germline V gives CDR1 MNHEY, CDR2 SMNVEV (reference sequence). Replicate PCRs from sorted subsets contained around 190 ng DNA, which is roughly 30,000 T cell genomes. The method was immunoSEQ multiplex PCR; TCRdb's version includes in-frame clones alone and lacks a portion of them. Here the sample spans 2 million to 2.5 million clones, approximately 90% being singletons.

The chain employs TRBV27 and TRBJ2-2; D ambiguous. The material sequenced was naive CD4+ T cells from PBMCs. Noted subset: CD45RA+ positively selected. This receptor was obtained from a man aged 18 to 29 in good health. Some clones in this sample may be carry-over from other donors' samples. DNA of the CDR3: TGTGCCAGCAGTAAGGGAACGAACACCGGGGAGCTGTTTTTT. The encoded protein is CASSKGTNTGELFF.